Listed below are T cell receptor beta chains from one sample, sequenced in a study of beta chain features in type 1 diabetes. Libraries were prepared by immunoSEQ multiplex PCR; TCRdb keeps only in-frame clonotypes and omits some of them. The sample holds fewer than 250,000 clones, under 70% seen once. Sample: naive CD4+ T cells from blood. Receptor source: a man aged 30 to 39 in good health. The CDR3 runs from the conserved cysteine through the conserved F or W. D genes are given only for firm matches. Only some rows state a clone size, as once, few, many or a class for expanded clones.

d_gene,j_gene,abundance,v_gene,len,CDR3aa,CDR3nt
.,TRBJ2-1,.,TRBV6-5,15,CASSYPGVDYNEQFF,TGTGCCAGCAGTTATCCAGGGGTCGACTACAATGAGCAGTTCTTC
.,TRBJ2-1,.,TRBV5-4,15,CASSLPGTDDNEQFF,TGTGCCAGCAGCTTGCCCGGGACGGATGACAATGAGCAGTTCTTC
TRBD1,TRBJ2-3,few,TRBV29-1,11,CSGKQGDTQYF,TGCAGCGGGAAACAGGGGGATACGCAGTATTTT
.,TRBJ2-3,few,TRBV30,13,CAWSPGSTDTQYF,TGTGCCTGGAGTCCTGGAAGCACAGATACGCAGTATTTT
.,TRBJ2-5,.,TRBV6-5,15,CASTEAGEERETQYF,TGTGCCAGCACTGAGGCAGGGGAGGAGAGAGAGACCCAGTACTTC
.,TRBJ1-1,.,TRBV30,14,CAWSVVRPYTEAFF,TGTGCCTGGAGTGTCGTCCGGCCCTACACTGAAGCTTTCTTT
.,TRBJ2-2,few,TRBV30,12,CAWRGATGELFF,TGTGCCTGGAGGGGTGCCACCGGGGAGCTGTTTTTT
TRBD1,TRBJ2-7,.,TRBV5-4,15,CASSAGTGVSYEQYF,TGTGCCAGCAGCGCCGGGACAGGGGTCTCCTACGAGCAGTACTTC
.,TRBJ1-1,few,TRBV30,12,CAWSVGKTEAFF,TGTGCCTGGAGTGTGGGGAAGACGGAAGCTTTCTTT
TRBD1,TRBJ1-1,.,TRBV29-1,15,CSVPGQGAGSTEAFF,TGCAGCGTTCCGGGACAGGGGGCAGGCAGCACTGAAGCTTTCTTT
.,TRBJ2-4,few,TRBV2,17,CASSEARGKIAKNIQYF,TGTGCCAGCAGTGAAGCGAGGGGAAAGATAGCCAAAAACATTCAGTACTTC
TRBD1,TRBJ2-1,.,TRBV25-1,15,CASSEVTGKGNEQFF,TGTGCCAGCAGTGAAGTGACAGGGAAGGGCAATGAGCAGTTCTTC
.,TRBJ2-3,few,TRBV29-1,12,CSVQRSTDTQYF,TGCAGCGTACAGCGGAGCACAGATACGCAGTATTTT
TRBD2,TRBJ2-3,.,TRBV7-8,18,CASSLTSGRYLPGNTQYF,TGTGCCAGCAGCCTGACTAGCGGGAGGTATCTACCCGGCAATACGCAGTATTTT
TRBD2,TRBJ2-1,few,TRBV10-3,14,CATDLAGGYNEQFF,TGTGCCACGGATCTAGCGGGGGGTTATAATGAGCAGTTCTTC
.,TRBJ1-3,.,TRBV27,13,CASKAGSGNTIYF,TGTGCCAGCAAGGCGGGCAGTGGAAACACCATATATTTT
.,TRBJ2-2,.,TRBV7-2,11,CASSPRWELFF,TGTGCCAGCAGCCCCCGGTGGGAGCTGTTTTTT
.,TRBJ2-7,.,TRBV5-1,14,CASSLGQQPYEQYF,TGCGCCAGCAGCTTGGGCCAGCAACCCTACGAGCAGTACTTC
.,TRBJ2-1,.,TRBV15,11,CATQLEFEQFF,TGTGCCACCCAATTAGAGTTTGAGCAGTTCTTC
TRBD1,TRBJ2-1,.,TRBV7-2,12,CASGQVYNEQFF,TGTGCCAGCGGACAGGTTTACAATGAGCAGTTCTTC
.,TRBJ2-3,.,TRBV7-2,15,CASSHRTGRVDTQYF,TGTGCCAGCAGCCACCGGACAGGGAGGGTAGATACGCAGTATTTT
.,TRBJ2-7,few,TRBV7-9,13,CASSLARSYEQYF,TGTGCCAGCAGCTTAGCGCGGTCCTACGAGCAGTACTTC
.,TRBJ2-3,.,TRBV29-1,14,CSVLGLEITDTQYF,TGCAGCGTCCTAGGTTTGGAGATTACAGATACGCAGTATTTT
.,TRBJ2-5,few,TRBV7-2,14,CASSLRGFQETQYF,TGTGCCAGCAGCTTACGGGGCTTCCAAGAGACCCAGTACTTC
.,TRBJ2-3,once,TRBV7-2,15,CASSSETGRTDTQYF,TGTGCCAGCAGCTCTGAGACAGGCCGCACAGATACGCAGTATTTT
TRBD2,TRBJ2-3,.,TRBV7-9,14,CASSPRGGSDTQYF,TGTGCCAGCAGCCCCCGGGGGGGGTCAGATACGCAGTATTTT
.,TRBJ2-1,.,TRBV20-1,11,CSAEEGYEQFF,TGCAGTGCGGAAGAGGGCTATGAGCAGTTCTTC
.,TRBJ2-1,.,TRBV30,14,CAWHPGTRYNEQFF,TGTGCCTGGCATCCCGGGACCCGGTACAATGAGCAGTTCTTC
TRBD2,TRBJ2-1,.,TRBV15,17,CATSRSSSGVLYNEQFF,TGTGCCACCAGCCGCAGTTCCAGCGGGGTACTATACAATGAGCAGTTCTTC
.,TRBJ1-1,few,TRBV29-1,14,CSVENEVPNTEAFF,TGCAGCGTTGAGAATGAGGTGCCGAACACTGAAGCTTTCTTT
TRBD1,TRBJ1-2,.,TRBV25-1,15,CASSEQDRGNYGYTF,TGTGCCAGCAGTGAACAGGACAGGGGTAACTATGGCTACACCTTC
TRBD2,TRBJ2-1,.,TRBV29-1,13,CSVEKNGRSEQFF,TGCAGCGTTGAGAAGAACGGGAGGAGTGAGCAGTTCTTC
TRBD1,TRBJ2-7,.,TRBV5-6,13,CASSLRGRYEQYF,TGTGCCAGCAGCCTCAGGGGGCGCTACGAGCAGTACTTC
.,TRBJ2-7,.,TRBV4-1,13,CASSQEDGYEQYF,TGCGCCAGCAGCCAAGAGGATGGTTACGAGCAGTACTTC
TRBD1,TRBJ2-5,.,TRBV30,15,CAWSLTGGSQETQYF,TGTGCCTGGAGCTTGACAGGGGGCTCACAAGAGACCCAGTACTTC
TRBD1,TRBJ2-7,.,TRBV5-1,13,CASSLGTGREQYF,TGCGCCAGCAGCTTGGGGACAGGGCGCGAGCAGTACTTC
.,TRBJ2-1,few,TRBV30,13,CAWTPLPYNEQFF,TGTGCCTGGACCCCACTCCCCTACAATGAGCAGTTCTTC
.,TRBJ2-3,.,TRBV7-6,15,CASSLRTDDTDTQYF,TGTGCCAGCAGCTTAAGGACAGATGACACAGATACGCAGTATTTT
.,TRBJ1-1,once,TRBV15,12,CATSPSSGGAFF,TGTGCCACCAGCCCGAGTTCCGGCGGGGCTTTCTTT